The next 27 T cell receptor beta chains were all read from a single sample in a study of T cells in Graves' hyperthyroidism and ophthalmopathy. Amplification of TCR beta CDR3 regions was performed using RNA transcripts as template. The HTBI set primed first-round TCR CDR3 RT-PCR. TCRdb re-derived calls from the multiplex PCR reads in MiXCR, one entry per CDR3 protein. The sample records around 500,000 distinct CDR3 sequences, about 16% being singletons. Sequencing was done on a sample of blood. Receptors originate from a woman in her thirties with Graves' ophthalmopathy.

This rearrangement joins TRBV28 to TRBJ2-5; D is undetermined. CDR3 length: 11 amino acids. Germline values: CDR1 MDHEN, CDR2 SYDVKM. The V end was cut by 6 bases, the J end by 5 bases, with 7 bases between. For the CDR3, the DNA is TGTGCCAGCAGCCGTATGGAGACCCAGTACTTC. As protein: CASSRMETQYF.

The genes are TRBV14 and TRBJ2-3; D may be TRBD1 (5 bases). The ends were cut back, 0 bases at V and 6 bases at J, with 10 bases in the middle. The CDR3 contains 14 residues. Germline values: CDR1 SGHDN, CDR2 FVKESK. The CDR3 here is CASSQEQGRDTQYF. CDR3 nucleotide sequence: TGTGCCAGCAGCCAAGAGCAGGGCCGCGATACGCAGTATTTT.

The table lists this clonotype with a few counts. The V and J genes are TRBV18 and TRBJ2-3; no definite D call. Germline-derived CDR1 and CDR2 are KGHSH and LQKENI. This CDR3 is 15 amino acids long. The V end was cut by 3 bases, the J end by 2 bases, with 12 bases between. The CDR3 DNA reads TGTGCCAGCTCACCCATAAAGAAAGTCACAGATACGCAGTATTTT. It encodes CASSPIKKVTDTQYF.

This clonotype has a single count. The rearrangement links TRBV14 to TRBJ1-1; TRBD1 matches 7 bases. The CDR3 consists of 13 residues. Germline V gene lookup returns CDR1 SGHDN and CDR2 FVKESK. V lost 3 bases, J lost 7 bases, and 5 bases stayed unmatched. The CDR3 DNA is TGTGCCAGCAGCCAGGGCAACAGGGGTGAAGCTTTCTTT. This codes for CASSQGNRGEAFF.

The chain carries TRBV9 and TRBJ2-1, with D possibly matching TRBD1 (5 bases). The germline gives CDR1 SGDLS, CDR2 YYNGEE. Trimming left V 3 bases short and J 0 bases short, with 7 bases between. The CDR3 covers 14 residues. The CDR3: CASSAGLSYNEQFF. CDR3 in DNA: TGTGCCAGCAGCGCAGGGCTCTCCTACAATGAGCAGTTCTTC.

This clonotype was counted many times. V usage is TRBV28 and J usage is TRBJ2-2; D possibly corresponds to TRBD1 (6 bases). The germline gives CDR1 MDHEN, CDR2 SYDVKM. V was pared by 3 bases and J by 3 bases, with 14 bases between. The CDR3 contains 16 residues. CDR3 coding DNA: TGTGCCAGCAGTTTTCGAGGGACATCTCACACCGGGGAGCTGTTTTTT. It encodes CASSFRGTSHTGELFF.

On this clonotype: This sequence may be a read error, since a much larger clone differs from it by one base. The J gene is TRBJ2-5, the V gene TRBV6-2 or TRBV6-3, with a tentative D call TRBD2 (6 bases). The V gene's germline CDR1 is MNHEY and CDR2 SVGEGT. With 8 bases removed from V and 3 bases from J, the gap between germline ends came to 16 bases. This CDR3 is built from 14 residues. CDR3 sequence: CASARLGEKETQYF. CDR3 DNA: TGTGCCAGCGCACGACTAGGGGAGAAAGAGACCCAGTACTTC.

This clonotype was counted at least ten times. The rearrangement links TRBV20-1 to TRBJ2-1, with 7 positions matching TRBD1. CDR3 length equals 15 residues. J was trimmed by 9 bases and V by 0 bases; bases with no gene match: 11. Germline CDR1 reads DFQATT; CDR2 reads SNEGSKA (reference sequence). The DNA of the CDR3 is TGCAGTGCTAGAGATGGGGGACAGCGGATGGGTGAGCAGTTCTTC. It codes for CSARDGGQRMGEQFF.

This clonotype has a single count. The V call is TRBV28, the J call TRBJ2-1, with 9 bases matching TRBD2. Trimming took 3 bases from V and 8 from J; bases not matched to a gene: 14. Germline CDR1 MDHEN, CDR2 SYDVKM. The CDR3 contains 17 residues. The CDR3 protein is CASSLIAREGKWDEQFF. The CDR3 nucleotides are TGTGCCAGCAGTTTGATTGCGCGGGAGGGCAAATGGGATGAGCAGTTCTTC.

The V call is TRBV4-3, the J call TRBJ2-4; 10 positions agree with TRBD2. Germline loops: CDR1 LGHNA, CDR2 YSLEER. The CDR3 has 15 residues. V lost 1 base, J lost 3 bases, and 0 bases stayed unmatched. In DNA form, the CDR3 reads TGCGCCAGCAGCCAAGGGACTAGCGGCAAAAACATTCAGTACTTC. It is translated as CASSQGTSGKNIQYF.

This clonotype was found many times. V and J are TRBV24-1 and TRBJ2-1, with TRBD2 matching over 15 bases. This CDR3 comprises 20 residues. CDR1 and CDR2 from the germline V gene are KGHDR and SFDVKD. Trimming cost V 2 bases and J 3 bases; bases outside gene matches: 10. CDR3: CATSDSPGLAGGVGYNEQFF. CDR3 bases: TGTGCCACCAGTGATTCACCGGGACTAGCGGGAGGAGTAGGCTACAATGAGCAGTTCTTC.

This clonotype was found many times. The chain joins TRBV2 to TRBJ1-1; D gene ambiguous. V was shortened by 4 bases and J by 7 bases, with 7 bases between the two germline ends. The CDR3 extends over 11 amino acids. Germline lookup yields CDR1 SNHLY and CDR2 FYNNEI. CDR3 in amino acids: CASSGTFEAFF. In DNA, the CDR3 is TGTGCCAGCAGTGGCACATTTGAAGCTTTCTTT. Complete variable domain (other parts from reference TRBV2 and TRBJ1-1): EPEVTQTPSHQVTQMGQEVILRCVPISNHLYFYWYRQILGQKVEFLVSFYNNEISEKSEIFDDQFSVERPDGSNFTLKIRSTKLEDSAMYFCASSGTFEAFFGQGTRLTVV.

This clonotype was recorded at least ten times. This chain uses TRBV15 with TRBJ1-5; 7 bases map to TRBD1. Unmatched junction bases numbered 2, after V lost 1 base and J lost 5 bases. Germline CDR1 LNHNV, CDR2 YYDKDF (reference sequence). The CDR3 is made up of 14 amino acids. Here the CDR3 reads CATSRGDSYQPQHF. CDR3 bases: TGTGCCACCAGCAGAGGGGACAGCTATCAGCCCCAGCATTTT. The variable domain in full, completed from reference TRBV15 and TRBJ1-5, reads DAMVIQNPRYQVTQFGKPVTLSCSQTLNHNVMYWYQQKSSQAPKLLFHYYDKDFNNEADTPDNFQSRRPNTSFCFLDIRSPGLGDTAMYLCATSRGDSYQPQHFGDGTRLSIL.

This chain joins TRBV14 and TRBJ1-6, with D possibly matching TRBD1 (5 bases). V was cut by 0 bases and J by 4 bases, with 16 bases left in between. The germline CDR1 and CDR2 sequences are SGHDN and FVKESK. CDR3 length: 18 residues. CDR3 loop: CASSQEVRQRYYNSPLHF. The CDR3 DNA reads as TGTGCCAGCAGCCAAGAAGTCCGACAGCGCTATTATAATTCACCCCTCCACTTT.

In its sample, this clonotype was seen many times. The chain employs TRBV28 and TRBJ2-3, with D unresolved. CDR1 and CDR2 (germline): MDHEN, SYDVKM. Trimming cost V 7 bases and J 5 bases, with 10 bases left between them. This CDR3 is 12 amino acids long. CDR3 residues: CASTPWVDTQYF. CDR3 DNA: TGTGCCAGCACCCCCTGGGTAGATACGCAGTATTTT. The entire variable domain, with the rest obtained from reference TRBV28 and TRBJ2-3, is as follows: DVKVTQSSRYLVKRTGEKVFLECVQDMDHENMFWYRQDPGLGLRLIYFSYDVKMKEKGDIPEGYSVSREKKERFSLILESASTNQTSMYLCASTPWVDTQYFGPGTRLTVL.

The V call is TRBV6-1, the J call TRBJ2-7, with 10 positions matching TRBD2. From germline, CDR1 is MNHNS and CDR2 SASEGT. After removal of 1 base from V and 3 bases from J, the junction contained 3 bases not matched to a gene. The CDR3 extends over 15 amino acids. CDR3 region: CASSEEASGSYEQYF. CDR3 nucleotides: TGTGCCAGCAGTGAAGAGGCTAGCGGGAGCTACGAGCAGTACTTC.

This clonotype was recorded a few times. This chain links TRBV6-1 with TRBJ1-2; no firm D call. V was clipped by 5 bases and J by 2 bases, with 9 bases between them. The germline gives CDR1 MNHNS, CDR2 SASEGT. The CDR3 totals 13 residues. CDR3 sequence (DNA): TGTGCCAGCAGTCCACGGCAAAACTATGGCTACACCTTC. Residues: CASSPRQNYGYTF.

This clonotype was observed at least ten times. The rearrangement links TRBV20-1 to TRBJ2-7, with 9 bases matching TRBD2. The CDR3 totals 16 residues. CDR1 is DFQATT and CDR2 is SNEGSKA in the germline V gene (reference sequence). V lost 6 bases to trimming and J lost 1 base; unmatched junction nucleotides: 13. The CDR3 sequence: CSADPSLAGPSYEQYF. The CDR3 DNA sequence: TGCAGTGCAGATCCCTCCCTAGCGGGACCTTCCTACGAGCAGTACTTC.

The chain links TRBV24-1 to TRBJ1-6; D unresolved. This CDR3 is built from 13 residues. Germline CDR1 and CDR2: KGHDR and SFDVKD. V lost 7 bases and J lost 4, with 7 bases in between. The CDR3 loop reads CATSKGYNSPLHF. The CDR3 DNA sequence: TGTGCCACCAGCAAGGGTTATAATTCACCCCTCCACTTT.

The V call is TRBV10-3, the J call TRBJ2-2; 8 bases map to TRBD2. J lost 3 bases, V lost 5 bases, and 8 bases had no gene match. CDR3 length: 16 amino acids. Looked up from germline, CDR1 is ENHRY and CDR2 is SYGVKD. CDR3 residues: CAISPGGREYTGELFF. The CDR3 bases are TGTGCCATCAGTCCGGGGGGGCGGGAGTACACCGGGGAGCTGTTTTTT.

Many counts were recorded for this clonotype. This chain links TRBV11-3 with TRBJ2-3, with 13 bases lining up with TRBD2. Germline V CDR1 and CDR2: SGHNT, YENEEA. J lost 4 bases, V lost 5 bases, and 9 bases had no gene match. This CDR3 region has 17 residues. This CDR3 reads CASSQGTSGTFADTQYF. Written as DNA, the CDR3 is TGTGCCAGCAGCCAAGGGACTAGCGGGACTTTCGCAGATACGCAGTATTTT.

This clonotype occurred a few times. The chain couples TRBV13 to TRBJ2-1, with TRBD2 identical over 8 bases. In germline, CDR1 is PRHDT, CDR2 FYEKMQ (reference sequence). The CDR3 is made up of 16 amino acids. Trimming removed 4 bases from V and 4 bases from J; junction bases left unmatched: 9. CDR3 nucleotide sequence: TGTGCCAGCAGCTGGTCCGGGACTAGGGGTTACAATGAGCAGTTCTTC. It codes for CASSWSGTRGYNEQFF.

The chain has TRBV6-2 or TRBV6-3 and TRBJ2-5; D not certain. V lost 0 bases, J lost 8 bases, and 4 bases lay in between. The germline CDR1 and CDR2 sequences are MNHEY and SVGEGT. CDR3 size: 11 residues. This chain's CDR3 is CASSYSSTQYF. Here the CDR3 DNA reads TGTGCCAGCAGTTACTCGTCAACCCAGTACTTC.

This CDR3 reads CASSESESNEQFF. For the CDR3, the DNA is TGTGCCAGCAGTGAAAGCGAATCCAATGAGCAGTTCTTC. This chain uses TRBV6-1 with TRBJ2-1; no firm D call. V lost 2 bases to trimming and J lost 6 bases, with 8 bases between them. The CDR3 length is 13 residues. Germline lookup yields CDR1 MNHNS and CDR2 SASEGT.

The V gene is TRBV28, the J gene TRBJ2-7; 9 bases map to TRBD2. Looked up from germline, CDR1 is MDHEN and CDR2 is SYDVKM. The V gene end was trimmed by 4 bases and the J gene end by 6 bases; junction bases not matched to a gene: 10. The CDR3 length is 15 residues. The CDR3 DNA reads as TGTGCCAGCAGTTCCACTTGGGGACTAGCAGCCGAGCAGTACTTC. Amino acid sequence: CASSSTWGLAAEQYF.

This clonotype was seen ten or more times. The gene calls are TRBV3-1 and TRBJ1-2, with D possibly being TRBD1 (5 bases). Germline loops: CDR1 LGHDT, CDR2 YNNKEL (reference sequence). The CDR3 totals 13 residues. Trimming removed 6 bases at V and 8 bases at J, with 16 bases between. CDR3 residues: CASRRGSVEGYTF. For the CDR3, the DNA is TGTGCCAGCAGGAGGGGTTCGGTTGAAGGCTACACCTTC. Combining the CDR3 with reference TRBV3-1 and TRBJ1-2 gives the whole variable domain DTAVSQTPKYLVTQMGNDKSIKCEQNLGHDTMYWYKQDSKKFLKIMFSYNNKELIINETVPNRFSPKSPDKAHLNLHINSLELGDSAVYFCASRRGSVEGYTFGSGTRLTVV.

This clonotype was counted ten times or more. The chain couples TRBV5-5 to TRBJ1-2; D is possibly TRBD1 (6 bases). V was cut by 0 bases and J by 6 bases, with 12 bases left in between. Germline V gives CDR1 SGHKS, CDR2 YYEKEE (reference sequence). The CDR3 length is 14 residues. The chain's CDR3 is CASSLVPGADGYTF. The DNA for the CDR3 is TGTGCCAGCAGCTTGGTTCCAGGGGCGGATGGCTACACCTTC.